The 29 T cell receptor beta chains given below trace back to one sample, sequenced in a study of shared clonotypes between healthy human individuals. Libraries were prepared by immunoSEQ multiplex PCR; TCRdb keeps only in-frame clonotypes and omits some of them. The sample holds fewer than 550,000 clones, 75% to 80% seen once. The sample comprised PBMCs. The receptors stem from a woman aged 40 to 50 in good health. Some clones in this sample may be carry-over from other donors' samples.

The genes are TRBV6-7 and TRBJ2-7; TRBD1 matches 11 bases. TRBV6-7 is annotated as an ORF whose role is uncertain. V lost 7 bases, J lost 3 bases, and 11 bases stayed unmatched. This CDR3 has 16 amino acids. The CDR3 loop reads CASTSPSGTGGYEQYF. DNA of the CDR3: TGTGCCAGCACTTCCCCCTCCGGGACAGGGGGCTACGAGCAGTACTTC.

J is TRBJ2-3 and V is TRBV7-2, with TRBD2 matching over 15 bases. CDR3 length: 15 residues. Trimming removed 5 bases from V and 5 bases from J; junction bases left unmatched: 2. Germline V lookup: CDR1 SGHTA, CDR2 FQGNSA. The CDR3 bases are TGTGCCAGCAGCGTGGGACTAGCGGGAGGAGATACGCAGTATTTT. It encodes CASSVGLAGGDTQYF.

V gene TRBV19 combines with J gene TRBJ2-5; D gene uncertain. V was shortened by 5 bases and J by 0 bases, with 1 base between the two germline ends. The CDR3 spans 11 residues. Per the germline V gene, CDR1 is LNHDA and CDR2 is SQIVND (reference sequence). The CDR3 here is CASSHQETQYF. CDR3 DNA: TGTGCCAGTAGTCACCAAGAGACCCAGTACTTC.

The V gene is TRBV29-1, the J gene TRBJ2-3, with D tentatively TRBD2 (5 bases). In germline, CDR1 is SQVTM, CDR2 ANQGSEA. The CDR3 consists of 16 residues. With 0 bases removed from V and 4 bases from J, the gap between germline ends came to 17 bases. The CDR3 nucleotides are TGCAGCGTTGAAGATCAGTACGCTAGCTCACCAGATACGCAGTATTTT. Protein product: CSVEDQYASSPDTQYF.

This clone was picked up one time. This chain uses TRBV28 with TRBJ2-1; D might be TRBD2 (5 bases). The CDR3 covers 16 residues. Trimming stripped 6 bases from V and 5 bases from J, with 20 bases between. Germline V gene data show CDR1 as MDHEN and CDR2 as SYDVKM. As DNA, the CDR3 is TGTGCCAGCAGCCCCGCCCGGGGAATTCTTGACAATGAGCAGTTCTTC. This sequence encodes CASSPARGILDNEQFF.

This chain joins TRBV27 and TRBJ1-2; 8 nucleotides agree with TRBD1. V lost 3 bases to trimming and J lost 3 bases; unmatched junction nucleotides: 6. The germline V gene has CDR1 MNHEY and CDR2 SMNVEV (reference sequence). This CDR3 contains 15 residues. CDR3 bases: TGTGCCAGCAGTTTCCGCTCGACAGGGGACTATGGCTACACCTTC. Its protein is CASSFRSTGDYGYTF.

This clone was observed a handful of times. The genes are TRBV6-5 and TRBJ1-1; D is perhaps TRBD1 (5 bases). The CDR3 is 13 residues long. Trimming removed 5 bases at V and 11 bases at J, with 18 bases between. Per germline, CDR1 MNHEY and CDR2 SVGAGI. CDR3 in DNA: TGTGCCAGCAGTAAAGACAGAGCCGAACGGGCTTTCTTT. Translated, it gives CASSKDRAERAFF.

In DNA, the CDR3 is TGTGCCAGCAGTCCTGGGACAGGGGGACGATCTGGAAACACCATATATTTT. Translation: CASSPGTGGRSGNTIYF. The chain recombines TRBV27 with TRBJ1-3, with 11 bases that match TRBD1. The CDR3 is 17 residues long. Per the germline V gene, CDR1 is MNHEY and CDR2 is SMNVEV (reference sequence). J lost 1 base, V lost 5 bases, and 7 bases had no gene match.

The chain joins TRBV11-2 to TRBJ1-1; tentatively, D is TRBD1 (6 bases). Trimming cost V 1 base and J 1 base, with 13 bases left between them. The V gene's germline CDR1 is SGHAT and CDR2 FQNNGV. This CDR3 has 16 amino acids. CDR3: CASSLVWRGGNTEAFF. The CDR3 coding sequence is TGTGCCAGCAGCTTAGTATGGAGGGGGGGGAACACTGAAGCTTTCTTT.

This chain links TRBV6-5 with TRBJ1-3; TRBD1 is a possible D gene (5 bases). V was clipped by 2 bases and J by 6 bases, with 8 bases between them. The CDR3 loop spans 13 amino acids. CDR1 and CDR2 (germline): MNHEY, SVGAGI. CDR3 DNA sequence: TGTGCCAGCAGTTACGACAGATTAAACACCATATATTTT. Protein sequence: CASSYDRLNTIYF.

The V and J genes are TRBV7-9 and TRBJ1-2; 10 bases fit TRBD1. V lost 5 bases to trimming and J lost 0 bases; unmatched junction nucleotides: 9. CDR3 size: 17 residues. The germline CDR1 and CDR2 sequences are SEHNR and FQNEAQ (reference sequence). The CDR3, as DNA: TGTGCCAGCAGCCCGGGACAGGGGTTTTCTCCTAACTATGGCTACACCTTC. Amino acids: CASSPGQGFSPNYGYTF.

V usage is TRBV5-4 and J usage is TRBJ2-2; TRBD1 agrees at 7 bases. The trim removed 2 bases at V and 7 bases at J, leaving 8 bases unmatched. The germline gives CDR1 SGHNT, CDR2 YYREEE (reference sequence). The CDR3 has 15 residues. CDR3 amino acids: CASSFGTVSGGELFF. CDR3 in DNA: TGTGCCAGCAGCTTTGGGACAGTTAGTGGCGGGGAGCTGTTTTTT.

The chain joins TRBV27 to TRBJ2-3; D possibly corresponds to TRBD1 (5 bases). Trimming took off 4 bases at V and 0 bases at J, with 17 bases between the two ends. Per germline, CDR1 MNHEY and CDR2 SMNVEV (reference sequence). The CDR3 length is 17 residues. The CDR3 coding sequence is TGTGCCAGCAGTTCCTACCCTACCGACAGTAGCACAGATACGCAGTATTTT. It codes for CASSSYPTDSSTDTQYF.

The V gene is TRBV5-1, the J gene TRBJ2-7; D is tentatively TRBD1 or TRBD2 (5 bases each). CDR1 is SGHRS and CDR2 is YFSETQ in the germline V gene. V was cut by 2 bases and J by 2 bases, with 11 bases left in between. The CDR3 runs to 14 residues. In DNA form, the CDR3 reads TGCGCCAGCAGCTTCGGGACGTCTCCCTACGAGCAGTACTTC. This codes for CASSFGTSPYEQYF.

The chain couples TRBV28 to TRBJ2-5; TRBD2 matches at 8 bases. The closer fit of TRBJ2-7 to the DNA end suggests the J call may be wrong. Germline V gene lookup returns CDR1 MDHEN and CDR2 SYDVKM. This CDR3 has 16 amino acids. CDR3 sequence (DNA): TGTGCCAGCAGCTTCCCCCGACGGGAGGGAGGCTACGAGCAGTACTTC. Protein product: CASSFPRREGGYEQYF.

The chain has TRBV19 and TRBJ1-5; D not resolved. The CDR3 consists of 14 residues. Trimming stripped 3 bases from V and 2 bases from J, with 8 bases between. The germline CDR1 and CDR2 sequences are LNHDA and SQIVND (reference sequence). The DNA of the CDR3 is TGTGCCAGTAGTATCCGGCAGCGCAATCAGCCCCAGCATTTT. Its translation is CASSIRQRNQPQHF.

The CDR3 here is CASSPDTRVGSYEQYF. The CDR3 nucleotides read TGTGCCAGCTCACCAGACACCAGGGTGGGGTCCTACGAGCAGTACTTC. The rearrangement links TRBV18 to TRBJ2-7; possibly TRBD1 for D (5 bases). Germline V gives CDR1 KGHSH, CDR2 LQKENI. CDR3 size: 16 residues. V shed 2 bases and J shed 1 base, with 15 bases lying between them.

V gene TRBV6-1 combines with J gene TRBJ1-1; D remains unclear. CDR3 length: 13 amino acids. The germline CDR1 and CDR2 sequences are MNHNS and SASEGT. Deletions cut 5 bases from V and 3 bases from J, with 10 bases between. In DNA, the CDR3 is TGTGCCAGCAGTTGGCGACGGGACACTGAAGCTTTCTTT. This codes for CASSWRRDTEAFF.

The chain joins TRBV2 to TRBJ2-7, with D possibly TRBD2 on 6 matching bases. Germline lookup yields CDR1 SNHLY and CDR2 FYNNEI. There are 13 residues in the CDR3. V lost 6 bases, J lost 4 bases, and 13 bases lay in between. The CDR3 sequence is CASRGLGVYEQYF. CDR3 sequence (DNA): TGTGCCAGCAGGGGACTGGGGGTTTACGAGCAGTACTTC.

This clone was observed at least ten times. The chain recombines TRBV5-1 with TRBJ2-3, with 7 bases matching TRBD1. Germline V CDR1 and CDR2: SGHRS, YFSETQ. The V and J ends lost 4 bases and 0 bases, in that order; junction bases with no gene match: 11. The CDR3 consists of 17 residues. The CDR3 nucleotides are TGCGCCAGCAGCACCGGGACAGCACTAACTAGCACAGATACGCAGTATTTT. Amino acid sequence: CASSTGTALTSTDTQYF.

CDR3 sequence reads: CASSLDPGSPNEQFF. The CDR3 region has the DNA TGTGCCAGCAGCTTAGACCCGGGCTCCCCCAATGAGCAGTTCTTC. The rearrangement links TRBV11-2 to TRBJ2-1; D not certain. The CDR3 runs 15 residues. V lost 0 bases and J lost 6, with 12 bases in between. Germline loops: CDR1 SGHAT, CDR2 FQNNGV.

This clone was counted a few times. The chain carries TRBV19 and TRBJ1-1, with a possible D match to TRBD1 (5 bases). Per germline, CDR1 LNHDA and CDR2 SQIVND (reference sequence). Trimming shortened V by 3 bases and J by 0 bases, and 8 bases separated the two germline ends. The CDR3 length is 14 residues. In DNA form, the CDR3 reads TGTGCCAGTAGTATCGGGGCCTTGAACACTGAAGCTTTCTTT. It codes for CASSIGALNTEAFF.

The chain recombines TRBV19 with TRBJ2-2; D perhaps matches TRBD2 (6 bases). Germline values: CDR1 LNHDA, CDR2 SQIVND (reference sequence). The CDR3 is 14 amino acids. Trimming took 4 bases from V and 4 from J, leaving 10 bases between them. CDR3 sequence reads: CASSRGEGTGELFF. The DNA of the CDR3 is TGTGCCAGTAGTAGGGGGGAAGGCACCGGGGAGCTGTTTTTT.

The chain links TRBV2 to TRBJ2-7, with a tentative D call TRBD2 (6 bases). The CDR3 length is 14 residues. V was shortened by 4 bases and J by 7 bases, with 17 bases between the two germline ends. Per germline, CDR1 SNHLY and CDR2 FYNNEI. The DNA for the CDR3 is TGTGCCAGCAGTGGGACTAACACCTCAGGGGAGCAGTACTTC. This encodes CASSGTNTSGEQYF. The variable domain in full, with the rest retrieved from reference TRBV2 and TRBJ2-7, is EPEVTQTPSHQVTQMGQEVILRCVPISNHLYFYWYRQILGQKVEFLVSFYNNEISEKSEIFDDQFSVERPDGSNFTLKIRSTKLEDSAMYFCASSGTNTSGEQYFGPGTRLTVT.

This clone was counted a few times. The V and J genes are TRBV7-2 and TRBJ1-2, with unresolved D. Germline V gene sequence: CDR1 SGHTA, CDR2 FQGNSA. Trimming removed 2 bases at V and 3 bases at J, with 13 bases between. The CDR3 runs to 15 residues. The CDR3 spells CASSLNPATDYGYTF. The CDR3 nucleotides are TGTGCCAGCAGCTTAAACCCAGCCACTGACTATGGCTACACCTTC.

The V call is TRBV7-2, the J call TRBJ1-1, with D uncertain. This CDR3 region has 14 residues. Trimming removed 1 base at V and 1 base at J, with 7 bases between. Looked up from germline, CDR1 is SGHTA and CDR2 is FQGNSA. CDR3 region: CASSLDWGNTEAFF. Here the CDR3 DNA reads TGTGCCAGCAGCTTAGACTGGGGGAACACTGAAGCTTTCTTT. Complete variable domain (other parts from reference TRBV7-2 and TRBJ1-1): GAGVSQSPSNKVTEKGKDVELRCDPISGHTALYWYRQSLGQGLEFLIYFQGNSAPDKSGLPSDRFSAERTGGSVSTLTIQRTQQEDSAVYLCASSLDWGNTEAFFGQGTRLTVV.

This chain joins TRBV7-3 and TRBJ2-2, with 9 bases fitting TRBD1. The length of the CDR3 is 16 residues. Looked up from germline, CDR1 is SGHTA and CDR2 is FQGTGA. Unmatched junction bases numbered 10, after V lost 5 bases and J lost 6 bases. The CDR3 sequence is CASSIRDRDSSGELFF. The CDR3 coding sequence is TGTGCCAGCAGCATCCGGGACAGGGATTCCTCCGGGGAGCTGTTTTTT.

The chain recombines TRBV29-1 with TRBJ1-2; TRBD1 might be the D (6 bases). This CDR3 has 14 amino acids. Trimming pared 6 bases from V and 7 bases from J, leaving 21 bases between. Germline values: CDR1 SQVTM, CDR2 ANQGSEA. CDR3 protein: CSVATMGGSLGYTF. The CDR3 region has the DNA TGCAGCGTCGCTACAATGGGGGGCTCGCTTGGCTACACCTTC.

This clone turned up a few times. The genes are TRBV5-1 and TRBJ2-3; D possibly matches TRBD1 or TRBD2 (6 bases each). The CDR3 extends over 16 amino acids. Germline-derived CDR1 and CDR2 are SGHRS and YFSETQ. Between the trimmed V and J ends, which lost 6 bases and 6 bases, there was a span of 23 bases. The CDR3 spells CASTYPEGGGGDTQYF. The CDR3 region has the DNA TGCGCCAGCACCTACCCCGAAGGGGGAGGTGGGGATACGCAGTATTTT.